Following are 8 T cell receptor beta chains from one sample sequenced in a study of T cells after yellow fever vaccination. TCRdb reprocessed the 5' RACE reads via MiXCR and lists one record per CDR3 protein. The sample records around 600,000 distinct CDR3 sequences, roughly an eighth being singletons. The sequencing used PBMCs, collected on the day of the yellow fever booster vaccination. The origin of the receptors is a man aged 30-40 years who received the YFV17D yellow fever vaccine.

J is TRBJ1-2 and V is TRBV29-1; perhaps TRBD1 as D (5 bases). Germline V gives CDR1 SQVTM, CDR2 ANQGSEA. The ends were cut back, 2 bases at V and 7 bases at J, with 17 bases in the middle. CDR3 length equals 14 residues. The CDR3 here is CSVESGRGIGGYTF. The CDR3 bases are TGCAGCGTTGAATCGGGTCGGGGGATCGGTGGCTACACCTTC. Full variable domain (remainder filled in from reference TRBV29-1 and TRBJ1-2): SAVISQKPSRDICQRGTSLTIQCQVDSQVTMMFWYRQQPGQSLTLIATANQGSEATYESGFVIDKFPISRPNLTFSTLTVSNMSPEDSSIYLCSVESGRGIGGYTFGSGTRLTVV.

This clonotype was counted a few times. The chain employs TRBV6-1 and TRBJ1-6; D not resolved. V shed 3 bases and J shed 2 bases, with 8 bases lying between them. In germline, CDR1 is MNHNS, CDR2 SASEGT. CDR3 size: 15 residues. CDR3 amino acids: CASSEGQAYNSPLHF. CDR3 in DNA: TGTGCCAGCAGTGAGGGCCAGGCCTATAATTCACCCCTCCACTTT.

CDR3 residues: CASSQVVGLKNYEQFF. As DNA, the CDR3 is TGTGCCAGCAGCCAAGTCGTGGGATTAAAAAACTATGAGCAGTTCTTC. The chain links TRBV14 to TRBJ2-1; no clear D. V lost 1 base to trimming and J lost 8 bases, with 18 bases between them. There are 16 residues in the CDR3. Germline values: CDR1 SGHDN, CDR2 FVKESK.

The gene calls are TRBV27 and TRBJ1-1, with TRBD1 as a possible D gene (6 bases). Germline V gene sequence: CDR1 MNHEY, CDR2 SMNVEV (reference sequence). This CDR3 has 14 residues. Trimming cost V 6 bases and J 1 base, with 12 bases left between them. The CDR3: CASRRWGQNTEAFF. The CDR3 coding sequence is TGTGCCAGCAGGCGCTGGGGGCAGAACACTGAAGCTTTCTTT.

The table lists this clonotype with a few counts. The CDR3: CSVEVIGGAETQYF. CDR3 nucleotide sequence: TGCAGCGTTGAAGTCATCGGGGGGGCAGAGACCCAGTACTTC. V is TRBV29-1 and J is TRBJ2-5; TRBD2 aligns across 8 bases. Germline assignment: CDR1 SQVTM and CDR2 ANQGSEA. The trim removed 1 base at V and 4 bases at J, leaving 5 bases unmatched. This CDR3 has 14 residues.

This clonotype was counted a few times. The chain combines TRBV5-1 with TRBJ2-3, with D maybe TRBD2 (6 bases). Trimming removed 4 bases from V and 6 bases from J, with 12 bases in between. Germline V gene sequence: CDR1 SGHRS, CDR2 YFSETQ. This CDR3 is built from 13 residues. CDR3 residues: CASSRGGYDTQYF. The CDR3 DNA reads as TGCGCCAGCAGCCGAGGAGGGTACGATACGCAGTATTTT.

There are many counts of this clonotype. The chain recombines TRBV4-3 with TRBJ2-3; D is perhaps TRBD2 (6 bases). V was clipped by 4 bases and J by 2 bases, with 10 bases between them. Per germline, CDR1 LGHNA and CDR2 YSLEER. The CDR3 length is 14 residues. The CDR3 nucleotides read TGCGCCAGCAGCCTAGCGGTAAACACAGATACGCAGTATTTT. Its protein is CASSLAVNTDTQYF.

The chain carries TRBV6-5 and TRBJ1-2; 7 nucleotides match TRBD1. CDR1 is MNHEY, CDR2 SVGAGI, per germline. This CDR3 comprises 13 residues. V lost 2 bases to trimming and J lost 7 bases; unmatched junction nucleotides: 4. The CDR3 sequence: CASSYGGDSGYTF. The CDR3 DNA follows: TGTGCCAGCAGTTACGGAGGGGACAGTGGCTACACCTTC.